This T cell receptor beta chain was sequenced in a study of a mutant IDH1 vaccine in newly diagnosed glioma. Study-level information: Vaccination started 4-6 weeks after radiotherapy alone, or with temozolomide cycles. Earlier treatment was radiotherapy, temozolomide, or both, with most getting both.

This table comes from immunoSEQ multiplex PCR, and its TCRdb copy is limited to in-frame clones, with some not included. This table holds tens of thousands of clones, approximately 88% found once. Indicated time point: week 47, end of study. Each vaccine dose was 300 ug of mutant IDH1 20-mer peptide, with topical imiquimod. Eight vaccinations were given in weeks 1, 3, 5, 7, 11, 15, 19 and 23. The donors had new WHO grade 3 or 4 astrocytomas; these were IDH1-mutant and ATRX-lost. The V and J ends lost 4 bases and 6 bases, in that order; junction bases with no gene match: 5. The CDR3 loop spans 14 amino acids. Germline values: CDR1 SGHVS, CDR2 FQNEAQ. Comments on this clone: What it binds is not known.

This TCR came from a woman in her twenties or thirties with glioma. Some clones in this sample may be carry-over from other donors' samples. The specimen was PBMCs, collected from a glioma patient whose treatment included an IDH1 peptide vaccine. V is TRBV7-8 and J is TRBJ2-7; 11 bases map to TRBD1. The CDR3 is CASSWTGGEGEQYF. The CDR3 nucleotides are TGTGCCAGCAGCTGGACAGGGGGCGAGGGCGAGCAGTACTTC.